The rows below give T cell receptor beta chains drawn from one sample of a study of blood T cells in healthy people across ages. TCRdb independently ran MiXCR on the 5' RACE reads; one entry per CDR3 protein. The sample lists 700,000 or so distinct CDR3 sequences, around 43% occurring once. The source material was blood. The receptors derive from an elderly man in good health. The CDR3 runs from the conserved cysteine through the conserved F or W. A D gene is named only where the DNA matches it firmly. Clone size, where shown, is once, few, many, or a class for clones that have expanded.

V gene: TRBV20-1; clone size: .; D gene: TRBD1; J gene: TRBJ2-7; CDR3 protein: CSAPSGTGAFEQYF; CDR3 DNA: TGCAGTGCTCCCTCCGGGACAGGCGCGTTTGAGCAGTACTTC
V gene: TRBV5-1; clone size: .; D gene: .; J gene: TRBJ2-5; CDR3 protein: CASSSRSVETQYF; CDR3 DNA: TGCGCCAGCAGCTCGCGTAGCGTGGAGACCCAGTACTTC
V gene: TRBV6-2/TRBV6-3; clone size: .; D gene: TRBD2; J gene: TRBJ2-3; CDR3 protein: CASSYGLAGVDTQYF; CDR3 DNA: TGTGCCAGCAGTTACGGTCTAGCGGGGGTAGATACGCAGTATTTT
V gene: TRBV20-1; clone size: .; D gene: .; J gene: TRBJ2-7; CDR3 protein: CSASRQLYEQYF; CDR3 DNA: TGCAGTGCTAGCCGCCAGCTCTACGAGCAGTACTTC
V gene: TRBV12-3/TRBV12-4; clone size: .; D gene: .; J gene: TRBJ1-5; CDR3 protein: CASSYSSGQPQHF; CDR3 DNA: TGTGCCAGCAGTTACAGCTCAGGGCAGCCCCAGCATTTT
V gene: TRBV5-6; clone size: few; D gene: TRBD2; J gene: TRBJ2-1; CDR3 protein: CASSLESRYSGRPSESNEQFF; CDR3 DNA: TGTGCCAGCAGCTTGGAATCGAGATATAGCGGGAGACCTAGCGAGAGCAATGAGCAGTTCTTC
V gene: TRBV5-6; clone size: few; D gene: .; J gene: TRBJ2-6; CDR3 protein: CASSLSRAGANVLTF; CDR3 DNA: TGTGCCAGCAGCTTGTCCCGGGCTGGGGCCAACGTCCTGACTTTC
V gene: TRBV4-2; clone size: many; D gene: TRBD2; J gene: TRBJ2-7; CDR3 protein: CASSQGEGSYEQYF; CDR3 DNA: TGTGCCAGCAGCCAAGGGGAGGGTTCCTACGAGCAGTACTTC
V gene: TRBV29-1; clone size: .; D gene: .; J gene: TRBJ1-1; CDR3 protein: CSVGMSMNTEAFF; CDR3 DNA: TGCAGCGTTGGCATGTCCATGAACACTGAAGCTTTCTTT
V gene: TRBV9; clone size: few; D gene: .; J gene: TRBJ1-1; CDR3 protein: CASSVRGGSATGRGAEAFF; CDR3 DNA: TGTGCCAGCAGCGTTCGTGGTGGATCCGCGACAGGTAGAGGCGCTGAAGCTTTCTTT
V gene: TRBV6-2/TRBV6-3; clone size: .; D gene: .; J gene: TRBJ2-5; CDR3 protein: CASSYSTGSKGTQYF; CDR3 DNA: TGTGCCAGCAGTTACTCGACAGGCTCAAAAGGGACCCAGTACTTC
V gene: TRBV10-3; clone size: .; D gene: .; J gene: TRBJ2-3; CDR3 protein: CAISRDLQDTQYF; CDR3 DNA: TGTGCCATCAGTCGGGACCTCCAAGATACGCAGTATTTT
V gene: TRBV24-1; clone size: many; D gene: TRBD2; J gene: TRBJ2-7; CDR3 protein: CATSDSVPGAGVYEQYF; CDR3 DNA: TGTGCCACCAGTGATTCCGTACCGGGAGCGGGAGTCTACGAGCAGTACTTC
V gene: TRBV6-1; clone size: .; D gene: .; J gene: TRBJ1-6; CDR3 protein: CASSEGRGLYNSPLHF; CDR3 DNA: TGTGCCAGCAGTGAAGGTCGGGGCCTATATAATTCACCCCTCCACTTT
V gene: TRBV5-1; clone size: .; D gene: .; J gene: TRBJ2-1; CDR3 protein: CASSLGGTTSFNEQFF; CDR3 DNA: TGCGCCAGCAGCTTGGGCGGGACCACGAGCTTTAATGAGCAGTTCTTC
V gene: TRBV27; clone size: few; D gene: .; J gene: TRBJ1-1; CDR3 protein: CASTPGLAGRNTEAFF; CDR3 DNA: TGTGCCAGCACCCCTGGATTAGCGGGTCGCAACACTGAAGCTTTCTTT
V gene: TRBV20-1; clone size: few; D gene: .; J gene: TRBJ2-1; CDR3 protein: CSASRPWGERNNEQFF; CDR3 DNA: TGCAGTGCTAGCCGCCCATGGGGGGAGCGCAACAATGAGCAGTTCTTC
V gene: TRBV7-9; clone size: .; D gene: .; J gene: TRBJ2-7; CDR3 protein: CASSLELATSYEQYF; CDR3 DNA: TGTGCCAGCAGCTTAGAACTAGCAACCTCCTACGAGCAGTACTTC
V gene: TRBV20-1; clone size: .; D gene: .; J gene: TRBJ1-5; CDR3 protein: CSARDLGRAQPQHF; CDR3 DNA: TGCAGTGCTAGAGATCTAGGCAGGGCCCAGCCCCAGCATTTT
V gene: TRBV6-2/TRBV6-3; clone size: once; D gene: .; J gene: TRBJ2-1; CDR3 protein: CASSARRGLYNEQFF; CDR3 DNA: TGTGCCAGCAGTGCCCGACGGGGGTTGTACAATGAGCAGTTCTTC
V gene: TRBV5-1; clone size: few; D gene: TRBD1; J gene: TRBJ1-1; CDR3 protein: CASSPGQAKNTEAFF; CDR3 DNA: TGCGCCAGCAGCCCTGGACAGGCTAAGAACACTGAAGCTTTCTTT
V gene: TRBV4-1; clone size: .; D gene: TRBD1; J gene: TRBJ2-1; CDR3 protein: CASSPLDRANEQFF; CDR3 DNA: TGCGCCAGCAGCCCACTGGACAGGGCCAATGAGCAGTTCTTC
V gene: TRBV27; clone size: few; D gene: TRBD1; J gene: TRBJ2-7; CDR3 protein: CASSPTGTGGDEQYF; CDR3 DNA: TGTGCCAGCAGTCCGACCGGGACAGGGGGAGACGAGCAGTACTTC
V gene: TRBV20-1; clone size: few; D gene: .; J gene: TRBJ1-4; CDR3 protein: CASGPDNEKLFF; CDR3 DNA: TGCGCCTCGGGGCCCGATAATGAAAAACTGTTTTTT
V gene: TRBV15; clone size: few; D gene: .; J gene: TRBJ1-2; CDR3 protein: CATSRDVADPNYGYTF; CDR3 DNA: TGTGCCACCAGCAGAGATGTGGCGGATCCTAACTATGGCTACACCTTC
V gene: TRBV20-1; clone size: .; D gene: .; J gene: TRBJ2-5; CDR3 protein: CSATNTLQGLETQYF; CDR3 DNA: TGCAGTGCTACCAATACATTGCAGGGGCTGGAGACCCAGTACTTC
V gene: TRBV3-1; clone size: .; D gene: .; J gene: TRBJ2-1; CDR3 protein: CASSQGFGGATYNEQFF; CDR3 DNA: TGTGCCAGCAGCCAAGGATTTGGGGGGGCTACCTACAATGAGCAGTTCTTC
V gene: TRBV12-3/TRBV12-4; clone size: few; D gene: .; J gene: TRBJ1-2; CDR3 protein: CASSLRGGADGYTF; CDR3 DNA: TGTGCCAGTTCCCTACGGGGGGGGGCCGATGGCTACACCTTC
V gene: TRBV28; clone size: few; D gene: TRBD1; J gene: TRBJ2-5; CDR3 protein: CASSLRGRGQETQYF; CDR3 DNA: TGTGCCAGCAGTCTACGAGGCAGGGGGCAAGAGACCCAGTACTTC
V gene: TRBV7-2; clone size: .; D gene: .; J gene: TRBJ2-7; CDR3 protein: CASSLQASAYEQYF; CDR3 DNA: TGTGCCAGCAGCTTACAGGCGAGCGCCTACGAGCAGTACTTC
V gene: TRBV29-1; clone size: few; D gene: TRBD1; J gene: TRBJ1-2; CDR3 protein: CSVDGQGQGYGYTF; CDR3 DNA: TGCAGCGTTGACGGACAGGGCCAAGGCTATGGCTACACCTTC
V gene: TRBV7-9; clone size: .; D gene: TRBD1; J gene: TRBJ1-5; CDR3 protein: CASSLTWDREGNQPQHF; CDR3 DNA: TGTGCCAGCAGCTTAACCTGGGACAGGGAGGGCAATCAGCCCCAGCATTTT
V gene: TRBV6-5; clone size: .; D gene: TRBD2; J gene: TRBJ2-7; CDR3 protein: CASSYSLLAGFYEQYF; CDR3 DNA: TGTGCCAGCAGTTACTCGCTCCTAGCGGGGTTCTACGAGCAGTACTTC
V gene: TRBV24-1; clone size: few; D gene: .; J gene: TRBJ2-3; CDR3 protein: CATSGGRNPKDTQYF; CDR3 DNA: TGTGCCACCAGTGGGGGTAGAAACCCGAAAGATACGCAGTATTTT
V gene: TRBV27; clone size: .; D gene: .; J gene: TRBJ1-2; CDR3 protein: CASSTRGVNYGYTF; CDR3 DNA: TGTGCCAGCAGTACACGAGGGGTTAACTATGGCTACACCTTC
V gene: TRBV10-1; clone size: .; D gene: TRBD2; J gene: TRBJ2-3; CDR3 protein: CASRPRTSGSTDTQYF; CDR3 DNA: TGCGCCAGCAGACCCAGGACTAGCGGGAGCACAGATACGCAGTATTTT
V gene: TRBV6-2/TRBV6-3; clone size: .; D gene: TRBD2; J gene: TRBJ2-2; CDR3 protein: CASKRLAGNTGELFF; CDR3 DNA: TGTGCCAGCAAGAGACTAGCGGGGAACACCGGGGAGCTGTTTTTT
V gene: TRBV7-6; clone size: .; D gene: .; J gene: TRBJ2-7; CDR3 protein: CASSLAPDNSYEQYF; CDR3 DNA: TGTGCCAGCAGCTTAGCGCCGGACAACTCCTACGAGCAGTACTTC
V gene: TRBV7-2; clone size: few; D gene: TRBD2; J gene: TRBJ2-1; CDR3 protein: CASSLRTSGTWFF; CDR3 DNA: TGTGCCAGCAGCTTAAGGACTAGCGGGACTTGGTTCTTC
V gene: TRBV14; clone size: once; D gene: TRBD1; J gene: TRBJ2-6; CDR3 protein: CASGQRTGLSGANVLTF; CDR3 DNA: TGTGCCAGCGGCCAAAGGACAGGGCTCTCCGGGGCCAACGTCCTGACTTTC
V gene: TRBV4-3; clone size: .; D gene: .; J gene: TRBJ1-2; CDR3 protein: CASSQDPGRERNYGYTF; CDR3 DNA: TGCGCCAGCAGCCAAGATCCCGGCAGGGAAAGAAACTATGGCTACACCTTC
V gene: TRBV20-1; clone size: .; D gene: TRBD2; J gene: TRBJ2-1; CDR3 protein: CSASALAGSYNEQFF; CDR3 DNA: TGCAGTGCTAGCGCCCTAGCGGGGTCCTACAATGAGCAGTTCTTC
V gene: TRBV11-2; clone size: .; D gene: .; J gene: TRBJ2-1; CDR3 protein: CASSLQAVRENEQFF; CDR3 DNA: TGTGCCAGCAGCTTACAAGCGGTCCGAGAAAATGAGCAGTTCTTC
V gene: TRBV20-1; clone size: .; D gene: TRBD1; J gene: TRBJ2-7; CDR3 protein: CSARSGTGGPYEQYF; CDR3 DNA: TGCAGTGCTAGATCTGGGACAGGGGGCCCCTACGAGCAGTACTTC
V gene: TRBV6-2/TRBV6-3; clone size: .; D gene: .; J gene: TRBJ1-2; CDR3 protein: CASRYSGTAYGYTF; CDR3 DNA: TGTGCCAGCAGGTACTCCGGGACGGCCTATGGCTACACCTTC
V gene: TRBV20-1; clone size: .; D gene: TRBD1; J gene: TRBJ2-7; CDR3 protein: CSARQGRSHEQYF; CDR3 DNA: TGCAGTGCCAGACAGGGGAGATCCCACGAGCAGTACTTC
V gene: TRBV7-2; clone size: .; D gene: TRBD2; J gene: TRBJ2-3; CDR3 protein: CASSRAGSGTRDTQYF; CDR3 DNA: TGTGCCAGCAGCCGAGCGGGGAGCGGGACCAGAGATACGCAGTATTTT
V gene: TRBV10-3; clone size: many; D gene: TRBD1; J gene: TRBJ2-7; CDR3 protein: CAISTGTDYEQYF; CDR3 DNA: TGTGCCATCAGCACCGGGACAGACTACGAGCAGTACTTC
V gene: TRBV5-1; clone size: once; D gene: .; J gene: TRBJ2-5; CDR3 protein: CASSLATGTLIFGLETQYF; CDR3 DNA: TGCGCCAGCAGCTTGGCGACCGGGACACTGATATTCGGGTTGGAGACCCAGTACTTC
V gene: TRBV27; clone size: .; D gene: .; J gene: TRBJ1-2; CDR3 protein: CASSFQQVQLDGYTF; CDR3 DNA: TGTGCCAGCAGTTTCCAACAGGTTCAATTGGATGGCTACACCTTC
V gene: TRBV6-2/TRBV6-3; clone size: few; D gene: .; J gene: TRBJ2-2; CDR3 protein: CATIRGSTGELFF; CDR3 DNA: TGTGCCACCATACGAGGGTCCACCGGGGAGCTGTTTTTT
V gene: TRBV18; clone size: .; D gene: .; J gene: TRBJ2-7; CDR3 protein: CASSRDAAGYEQYF; CDR3 DNA: TGTGCCAGCTCACGGGACGCGGCGGGGTACGAGCAGTACTTC
V gene: TRBV28; clone size: .; D gene: TRBD2; J gene: TRBJ2-1; CDR3 protein: CASRTSGRDEQFF; CDR3 DNA: TGTGCCAGCAGGACTAGCGGGAGAGATGAGCAGTTCTTC
V gene: TRBV11-3; clone size: .; D gene: TRBD2; J gene: TRBJ2-3; CDR3 protein: CASSSRGSGRIDTQYF; CDR3 DNA: TGTGCCAGCAGCTCCCGGGGTAGCGGGAGGATCGATACGCAGTATTTT
V gene: TRBV12-3/TRBV12-4; clone size: .; D gene: .; J gene: TRBJ1-6; CDR3 protein: CASSLAGGAVNSPLHF; CDR3 DNA: TGTGCCAGCAGTTTAGCGGGTGGGGCGGTTAATTCACCCCTCCACTTT
V gene: TRBV20-1; clone size: .; D gene: TRBD1; J gene: TRBJ1-2; CDR3 protein: CSASRQGASGYTF; CDR3 DNA: TGCAGTGCTAGTAGACAGGGGGCATCTGGCTACACCTTC
V gene: TRBV6-2/TRBV6-3; clone size: .; D gene: TRBD2; J gene: TRBJ2-5; CDR3 protein: CASSPIETGTRQETQYF; CDR3 DNA: TGTGCCAGCAGTCCTATTGAAACCGGGACTAGGCAAGAGACCCAGTACTTC
V gene: TRBV7-2; clone size: .; D gene: TRBD1; J gene: TRBJ2-5; CDR3 protein: CASNRDRSQTQYF; CDR3 DNA: TGTGCCAGCAACCGGGACAGGTCGCAGACCCAGTACTTC
V gene: TRBV20-1; clone size: .; D gene: TRBD2; J gene: TRBJ2-5; CDR3 protein: CSARSGSFQETQYF; CDR3 DNA: TGCAGTGCAAGAAGCGGGAGTTTCCAAGAGACCCAGTACTTC
V gene: TRBV6-2/TRBV6-3; clone size: .; D gene: .; J gene: TRBJ1-1; CDR3 protein: CASSYPKMGARPNTEAFF; CDR3 DNA: TGTGCCAGCAGTTACCCGAAAATGGGGGCCAGACCGAACACTGAAGCTTTCTTT